One T cell receptor beta chain is described in this entry. This entry comes from a study of blood T cells in healthy people across ages. The germline V gene has CDR1 LGHDT and CDR2 YNNKEL (reference sequence). CDR3 size: 13 residues. Trimming shortened V by 0 bases and J by 8 bases, and 10 bases separated the two germline ends. Sample-barcoded 5' priming and a J-beta primer mix drove a second PCR of about 6 to 12 cycles. One entry per CDR3 protein results from TCRdb running MiXCR on the 5' RACE reads. The data show some 900,000 distinct CDR3 sequences, approximately 49% seen once. Material: blood. The clonotype was recovered from a man aged 25 to 45 in good health. The rearrangement uses TRBV3-1 and TRBJ2-5; tentatively, D is TRBD1 (5 bases). The CDR3 reads CASSQESGSTQYF. The CDR3 nucleotides are TGTGCCAGCAGCCAAGAATCAGGGTCAACCCAGTACTTC.